This T cell receptor beta chain was obtained from a study of T-cell reconstitution after alpha-beta-depleted transplantation in children. Study-level results: At around two months after transplant, the alpha-beta T cells were reportedly derived from several hundred expanded clones that came from non-depleted graft cells. Certain patients had high TCRbeta diversity at day 60, and it came from recipient T cells and thymic progenitors that survived.

CDR1 is SGHRS, CDR2 YFSETQ, per germline. V gave up 6 bases and J gave up 1 base, with 11 bases separating them. CDR3 length: 14 residues. This clonotype was observed at least ten times. The antigen is unknown. This sample's TCRbeta library carried unique molecular identifier barcodes. MiXCR, applied by TCRdb to the PCR reads, yields one record per CDR3 protein. The sample includes more than 200,000 distinct CDR3 sequences, roughly 9.1% seen only once; the top ten take 35%. The rearrangement joins TRBV5-1 to TRBJ2-1; perhaps TRBD2 as D (5 bases). Sequencing was performed on PBMCs, mostly from graft donor cells, taken 360 days after TCRalphabeta/CD19-depleted stem cell transplant. The receptor's source is a male patient aged 2-15 years who had a stem cell transplant for acute myeloid leukemia, so the T cells may come from the graft donor. The CDR3 spells CASIPGISYNEQFF. CDR3 in DNA: TGCGCCAGCATCCCCGGGATATCCTACAATGAGCAGTTCTTC.